Listed below are T cell receptor beta chains from one sample, sequenced in a study of T-cell memory formation after mild COVID-19. TCRdb independently ran MiXCR on the 5' RACE reads; one entry per CDR3 protein. In the table there are around 370,000 distinct CDR3 sequences, 20% to 25% of which are singletons. Material: PBMCs or a T cell subset sorted from them (not recorded which). The origin of the receptors is an adult woman who had mild COVID-19 (a few samples of this study predate the infection). Cell type and time point are not known. CDR3s include the opening cysteine and the closing phenylalanine or tryptophan. The D gene is left open where the match is weak. Size values are once, few and many counts, or a class for expanded clones, and some rows have none.

V gene,clone size,D gene,J gene,CDR3 protein,CDR3 DNA
TRBV7-9,.,.,TRBJ2-1,CASSLPTGLQFF,TGTGCCAGCAGCTTACCGACCGGGTTACAGTTCTTC
TRBV7-2,few,.,TRBJ2-1,CASSFRTRSYNEQFF,TGTGCCAGCAGCTTCCGGACCCGCTCCTACAATGAGCAGTTCTTC
TRBV29-1,few,.,TRBJ1-5,CSVEEGGGQAQHF,TGCAGCGTTGAAGAAGGAGGGGGTCAGGCCCAGCATTTT
TRBV9,.,TRBD2,TRBJ2-1,CASSAGLGNEQFF,TGTGCCAGCAGCGCCGGACTAGGGAATGAGCAGTTCTTC
TRBV29-1,few,TRBD2,TRBJ2-1,CSVGTSGYNEQFF,TGCAGCGTCGGGACTAGCGGGTACAATGAGCAGTTCTTC
TRBV20-1,.,TRBD2,TRBJ2-1,CSASELAGGYNEQFF,TGCAGTGCTAGCGAGTTAGCGGGGGGTTACAATGAGCAGTTCTTC
TRBV7-9,.,TRBD2,TRBJ2-3,CASHGREAYTDTQYF,TGTGCCTCGCACGGGAGGGAGGCTTACACAGATACGCAGTATTTT
TRBV20-1,few,TRBD1,TRBJ2-7,CSARLGTGGYEQYF,TGCAGTGCTAGACTCGGGACAGGGGGCTACGAGCAGTACTTC
TRBV21-1,few,.,TRBJ2-7,CASKPGQNYEQYF,TGTGCCAGCAAACCGGGACAGAACTACGAGCAGTACTTC
TRBV24-1,many,TRBD1,TRBJ2-7,CATSDFGRTGFYEQYF,TGTGCCACCAGTGATTTTGGAAGGACAGGGTTCTACGAGCAGTACTTC
TRBV29-1,.,.,TRBJ2-2,CSVSLGAGELFF,TGCAGCGTTTCGCTTGGGGCCGGGGAGCTGTTTTTT
TRBV12-3/TRBV12-4,few,TRBD1,TRBJ2-6,CASSRRQGSGANVLTF,TGTGCCAGCAGTCGCCGACAGGGAAGCGGGGCCAACGTCCTGACTTTC
TRBV29-1,.,TRBD1,TRBJ2-7,CSVRDRRYEQYF,TGCAGCGTCAGGGACAGAAGATACGAGCAGTACTTC
TRBV11-2,few,.,TRBJ1-5,CASSFNPDQPQHF,TGTGCCAGCAGCTTTAACCCGGATCAGCCCCAGCATTTT
TRBV10-3,.,TRBD1,TRBJ2-7,CAISPGTGLYEQYF,TGTGCCATCAGCCCCGGGACAGGGTTGTACGAGCAGTACTTC
TRBV5-6,many,.,TRBJ2-1,CASSLGYEQFF,TGTGCCAGCAGCTTGGGGTATGAGCAGTTCTTC
TRBV5-1,.,.,TRBJ2-3,CASSLTSSSTDTQYF,TGCGCCAGCAGCTTGACTAGTTCGAGCACAGATACGCAGTATTTT
TRBV5-1,once,.,TRBJ2-1,CASSRGAGSSCNEQFF,TGCGCCAGCAGCAGGGGCGCAGGGAGCTCCTGCAATGAGCAGTTCTTC